The 25 T cell receptor beta chains given below trace back to one sample, sequenced in a study of shared clonotypes between healthy human individuals. Only in-frame clones appear in the TCRdb table, and some are missing; sequencing was by immunoSEQ multiplex PCR. This table holds roughly 2.5 million clones, roughly nine tenths found once. Sequencing input: naive CD4+ T cells sorted from blood. Subset given: CD45RA+ positively selected. These receptors were collected from a man aged 18 to 30 in good health.

This clone was detected only once. The rearrangement uses TRBV18 and TRBJ2-3; a possible D gene is TRBD2 (5 bases). The ends were cut back, 0 bases at V and 2 bases at J, with 9 bases in the middle. This CDR3 contains 15 residues. The germline V gene has CDR1 KGHSH and CDR2 LQKENI. This CDR3 is CASSPPGDPTDTQYF. For the CDR3, the DNA is TGTGCCAGCTCACCACCGGGAGACCCCACAGATACGCAGTATTTT.

The V call is TRBV27, the J call TRBJ1-1; D uncertain. The V end lost 1 base, the J end lost 2 bases, and 11 bases lay between the germline ends. The CDR3 has 15 residues. The germline V gene has CDR1 MNHEY and CDR2 SMNVEV (reference sequence). CDR3 in amino acids: CASSLFGVGNTEAFF. CDR3 DNA sequence: TGTGCCAGCAGTTTATTTGGGGTTGGCAACACTGAAGCTTTCTTT.

The chain carries TRBV29-1 and TRBJ2-7; weak D call: TRBD1 (6 bases). V was clipped by 6 bases and J by 5 bases, with 14 bases between them. Per the germline V gene, CDR1 is SQVTM and CDR2 is ANQGSEA. This CDR3 spans 12 amino acids. CDR3 residues: CSVAPGVNEQYF. The CDR3 DNA sequence: TGCAGCGTGGCCCCAGGGGTCAACGAGCAGTACTTC.

The chain uses TRBV18 and TRBJ2-7, with D maybe TRBD1 (5 bases). This CDR3 spans 16 amino acids. CDR1 and CDR2 (germline): KGHSH, LQKENI. Trimming removed 0 bases at V and 6 bases at J, with 18 bases between. The CDR3 nucleotides are TGTGCCAGCTCACCACCCAGGGCCAGGGAAGTGCGCGAGCAGTACTTC. It encodes CASSPPRAREVREQYF.

This clone has just one count. This chain connects TRBV5-4 to TRBJ2-7; D call uncertain. Trimming shortened V by 3 bases and J by 1 base, and 14 bases separated the two germline ends. The CDR3 extends over 15 amino acids. CDR1 and CDR2 (germline): SGHNT, YYREEE (reference sequence). The CDR3 is CASSSRPPGSYEQYF. DNA of the CDR3: TGTGCCAGCAGCTCCCGACCTCCCGGATCCTACGAGCAGTACTTC.

In its sample, this clone was seen once. The rearrangement uses TRBV6-5 and TRBJ2-1; D perhaps matches TRBD2 (6 bases). V dropped 10 bases and J dropped 6 bases, with 19 bases sitting between them. The CDR3 is 14 residues long. From germline, CDR1 is MNHEY and CDR2 SVGAGI. The CDR3 nucleotides read TGTGCCATCGGGAGCGGCCTCAGGCCCAATGAGCAGTTCTTC. It yields the protein CAIGSGLRPNEQFF.

The chain carries TRBV7-2 and TRBJ2-7; 9 bases line up with TRBD1. The V segment lost 5 bases and the J segment 5 bases; nucleotides outside the gene matches: 10. Germline V CDR1 and CDR2: SGHTA, FQGNSA. The CDR3 is 15 residues long. This CDR3 reads CASSMNRDRVNEQYF. In DNA form, the CDR3 reads TGTGCCAGCAGCATGAACCGGGACAGGGTTAACGAGCAGTACTTC.

This chain joins TRBV7-9 and TRBJ2-3; 7 positions match TRBD2. With 8 bases clipped from V and 7 bases from J, the junction kept 12 bases outside the gene matches. The CDR3 totals 14 residues. The germline gives CDR1 SEHNR, CDR2 FQNEAQ (reference sequence). CDR3 sequence: CASAGTISSNTQYF. The CDR3 nucleotides read TGTGCCAGCGCCGGGACTATTAGTTCAAATACGCAGTATTTT.

The rearrangement links TRBV5-6 to TRBJ1-4; D remains ambiguous. V was clipped by 4 bases and J by 0 bases, with 10 bases between them. CDR1 is SGHDT, CDR2 YYEEEE, per germline. CDR3 length: 15 residues. Written as DNA, the CDR3 is TGTGCCAGCAGCCTATTCGGGACAACTAATGAAAAACTGTTTTTT. Translation gives CASSLFGTTNEKLFF.

The J gene is TRBJ1-6, the V gene TRBV18; 7 bases align to TRBD1. Germline V gene sequence: CDR1 KGHSH, CDR2 LQKENI. This CDR3 has 17 amino acids. With 3 bases clipped from V and 5 bases from J, the junction kept 10 bases outside the gene matches. The CDR3 region has the DNA TGTGCCAGCTCACCTGTACAGGGGAAGGCTAATAATTCACCCCTCCACTTT. Translating gives CASSPVQGKANNSPLHF.

Here the CDR3 reads CASSRISTSGSYEQYF. The CDR3 DNA is TGCGCCAGCAGTCGGATCTCGACTAGCGGGAGCTACGAGCAGTACTTC. The chain has TRBV10-2 and TRBJ2-7, with TRBD2 matching over 12 bases. Trimming cost V 5 bases and J 3 bases; bases outside gene matches: 8. Germline V gene sequence: CDR1 WSHSY, CDR2 SAAADI. The CDR3 contains 16 residues.

The rearrangement uses TRBV6-5 and TRBJ2-7; 9 bases map to TRBD1. Germline V gene data show CDR1 as MNHEY and CDR2 as SVGAGI. V shed 8 bases, J shed 6 bases, and the junction held 11 bases outside the gene matches. The CDR3 is 14 residues long. Written as DNA, the CDR3 is TGTGCCAGCTGTCGGGACAGGGACCGTTGCGAGCAGTACTTC. Its protein product is CASCRDRDRCEQYF.

The chain is built from TRBV6-5 and TRBJ1-3; D is undetermined. The V and J ends lost 5 bases and 4 bases respectively, with 12 bases between them. CDR3 size: 14 residues. In germline, CDR1 is MNHEY, CDR2 SVGAGI. The CDR3 reads CASSKRMPGNTIYF. DNA of the CDR3: TGTGCCAGCAGTAAGCGGATGCCAGGAAACACCATATATTTT.

This chain connects TRBV6-1 to TRBJ2-5, with 10 bases identical to TRBD2. The trim removed 2 bases at V and 3 bases at J, leaving 6 bases unmatched. Per germline, CDR1 MNHNS and CDR2 SASEGT. CDR3 length: 16 amino acids. DNA of the CDR3: TGTGCCAGCAGTGAAATTTGGCTAGCGGGAGAAGAGACCCAGTACTTC. This translates into CASSEIWLAGEETQYF.

The genes are TRBV6-5 and TRBJ2-1; D might be TRBD2 (6 bases). This CDR3 has 12 amino acids. Looked up from germline, CDR1 is MNHEY and CDR2 is SVGAGI. V was trimmed by 6 bases and J by 14 bases, leaving 17 bases between them. CDR3 DNA sequence: TGTGCCAGCAGATTTCAGGGACTCAATGAGTTCTTC. Protein sequence: CASRFQGLNEFF.

In regard to this clone: Other DNA sequences within the sample encode an identical CDR3. The chain joins TRBV7-2 to TRBJ1-2; 7 bases line up with TRBD1. Germline CDR1 is SGHTA and CDR2 is FQGNSA. CDR3 length equals 13 residues. V gave up 2 bases and J gave up 3 bases; unmatched junction bases: 0. As DNA, the CDR3 is TGTGCCAGCAGCTTAACAGGGGACTATGGCTACACCTTC. Encoded protein: CASSLTGDYGYTF.

The chain uses TRBV23-1 and TRBJ2-2, with D hard to call. TRBV23-1 is treated as an ORF (open reading frame) with a function not yet certain. Trimming took off 4 bases at V and 0 bases at J, with 15 bases between the two ends. The CDR3 runs to 17 residues. The CDR3 bases are TGCGCCAGCAGTCTTAGGGCGGCTAGTACGAACACCGGGGAGCTGTTTTTT. Protein: CASSLRAASTNTGELFF.

The chain combines TRBV29-1 with TRBJ2-1, with D possibly matching TRBD2 (5 bases). The V gene's germline CDR1 is SQVTM and CDR2 ANQGSEA. The V end was cut by 6 bases, the J end by 10 bases, with 10 bases between. The CDR3 spans 10 residues. The CDR3 DNA is TGCAGCGTAGAAACTAGAGAGCAGTTCTTC. Protein: CSVETREQFF.

This clone was observed once. J is TRBJ1-2 and V is TRBV2; D gene unclear. CDR1 and CDR2 (germline): SNHLY, FYNNEI. This CDR3 has 14 residues. Trimming shortened V by 3 bases and J by 5 bases, and 13 bases separated the two germline ends. The chain's CDR3 is CASSDTAELYGYTF. CDR3 nucleotide sequence: TGTGCCAGCAGTGACACGGCCGAACTTTATGGCTACACCTTC.

This clone was detected a few times. The CDR3 sequence: CASSSGGSSGNTIYF. The CDR3 DNA is TGTGCCAGCAGCTCAGGAGGGAGCTCTGGAAACACCATATATTTT. The chain is built from TRBV6-1 and TRBJ1-3; D ambiguous. Trimming shortened V by 6 bases and J by 0 bases, and 12 bases separated the two germline ends. The CDR3 contains 15 residues. The germline V gene has CDR1 MNHNS and CDR2 SASEGT.

The CDR3 sequence: CASSLGGQGRGTEAFF. CDR3 DNA sequence: TGTGCCAGCAGCTTAGGCGGACAGGGGAGAGGCACTGAAGCTTTCTTT. V and J are TRBV13 and TRBJ1-1, with 9 bases aligning to TRBD1. The CDR3 extends over 16 amino acids. CDR1 and CDR2 (germline): PRHDT, FYEKMQ (reference sequence). V trimming: 0 bases; J trimming: 4 bases; junction bases outside the gene matches: 6.

The chain couples TRBV19 to TRBJ2-3; D gene unclear. Trimming took off 1 base at V and 4 bases at J, with 9 bases between the two ends. The CDR3 has 14 residues. CDR1 LNHDA and CDR2 SQIVND come from the germline V gene (reference sequence). The CDR3 DNA reads TGTGCCAGTAGTATAGCTCCCCTACCAGATACGCAGTATTTT. This translates into CASSIAPLPDTQYF. The variable domain in full, with the rest retrieved from reference TRBV19 and TRBJ2-3, is DGGITQSPKYLFRKEGQNVTLSCEQNLNHDAMYWYRQDPGQGLRLIYYSQIVNDFQKGDIAEGYSVSREKKESFPLTVTSAQKNPTAFYLCASSIAPLPDTQYFGPGTRLTVL.

In regard to this clone: In the same sample, other DNA sequences code for this CDR3. This chain joins TRBV4-1 and TRBJ2-5; D is ambiguous. Germline V gene sequence: CDR1 MGHRA, CDR2 YSYEKL. The V end was cut by 3 bases, the J end by 1 base, with 3 bases between. The CDR3 loop spans 12 amino acids. This chain's CDR3 is CASSQPQETQYF. CDR3 sequence (DNA): TGCGCCAGCAGCCAGCCCCAAGAGACCCAGTACTTC.

CDR3 sequence reads: CSVANLDRRYEQFF. Here the CDR3 DNA reads TGCAGCGTTGCAAATTTGGACAGGCGGTATGAGCAGTTCTTC. V usage is TRBV29-1 and J usage is TRBJ2-1; TRBD1 agrees at 7 bases. The CDR3 consists of 14 residues. Germline trimming cut 4 bases from V and 8 bases from J; bases unmatched to any gene: 11. Germline values: CDR1 SQVTM, CDR2 ANQGSEA.

This clone is a singleton in its sample. V usage is TRBV7-2 and J usage is TRBJ2-7; 14 bases match TRBD2. V lost 0 bases, J lost 5 bases, and 6 bases stayed unmatched. CDR1 is SGHTA and CDR2 is FQGNSA in the germline V gene. The CDR3 loop spans 17 amino acids. The CDR3 sequence is CASSLASGLAGAHEQYF. The CDR3 DNA sequence: TGTGCCAGCAGCTTAGCTTCGGGACTAGCGGGAGCCCACGAGCAGTACTTC.